Each of the 5 T cell receptor beta chains below was sequenced from the same sample in a study of CD8+CD57+ T cells in acquired aplastic anemia (dated by TCRdb to about 2018). Expansion of CD8+CD57+ cells had been shown by flow cytometry in the patients chosen for sequencing. The sequencer was an Illumina HiSeq 2000. TCR beta VDJ combination and CDR3 sequence profiling used genomic DNA as the template. Starting from the raw public reads, TCRdb applied fastp trimming at Q25, assembled clones with MiXCR and retained in-frame beta chains. When rows share a CDR3 protein, they turn into one entry using the most common DNA and genes. In all, the sample holds 450,000 to 600,000 distinct CDR3 sequences, and about a third of those were seen once. 0.82% of the sample is in the top ten clones. Sequenced sample: sorted CD4+, CD8+, or CD8+CD57+ T cells (not recorded which) from PBMCs. These receptors were taken from a human donor with aplastic anemia.

The chain carries TRBV2 and TRBJ1-2, with D perhaps matching TRBD1 (6 bases). From germline, CDR1 is SNHLY and CDR2 FYNNEI. The CDR3 totals 12 residues. With 9 bases removed from V and 1 base from J, the gap between germline ends came to 9 bases. The CDR3 protein is CARKDSNYGYTF. In DNA form, the CDR3 reads TGTGCCAGGAAGGACAGTAACTATGGCTACACCTTC. The variable domain in full, with the rest retrieved from reference TRBV2 and TRBJ1-2, is EPEVTQTPSHQVTQMGQEVILRCVPISNHLYFYWYRQILGQKVEFLVSFYNNEISEKSEIFDDQFSVERPDGSNFTLKIRSTKLEDSAMYFCARKDSNYGYTFGSGTRLTVV.

The V gene is TRBV10-1, the J gene TRBJ2-7; TRBD1 matches at 8 bases. Germline CDR1 WNHNN, CDR2 SYGVQD (reference sequence). V was pared by 3 bases and J by 0 bases, with 4 bases of the junction left unmatched. CDR3 length: 15 residues. The CDR3 nucleotides read TGCGCCAGCAGTGAATTTCAGGGGGCCTCCTACGAGCAGTACTTC. Protein product: CASSEFQGASYEQYF.

Worth noting for this clonotype: A much larger clone sits a single nucleotide away, making a read error possible. V gene TRBV14 combines with J gene TRBJ1-6; D is undetermined. The CDR3 covers 15 residues. Germline V lookup: CDR1 SGHDN, CDR2 FVKESK. CDR3 residues: CARSQGHLGNSPLHF. CDR3 bases: TGTGCCCGCAGCCAAGGGCATCTGGGTAATTCACCCCTCCACTTT.

V is TRBV27 and J is TRBJ1-2, with a tentative D call TRBD1 (5 bases). Deletions cut 0 bases from V and 2 bases from J, with 7 bases between. This CDR3 region has 14 residues. Germline lookup yields CDR1 MNHEY and CDR2 SMNVEV (reference sequence). This CDR3 is CASSLSGGNYGYTF. Written as DNA, the CDR3 is TGTGCCAGCAGTTTATCGGGGGGGAACTATGGCTACACCTTC.

This chain connects TRBV10-3 to TRBJ1-5; no clear D gene. Germline CDR1 ENHRY, CDR2 SYGVKD. The V gene lost 1 base and the J gene lost 7 bases, with 14 bases spanning the gap. The CDR3 length is 15 residues. The CDR3: CAISEWKGVGQPQHF. CDR3 bases: TGTGCCATCAGTGAGTGGAAGGGAGTCGGCCAGCCCCAGCATTTT.